Listed below are T cell receptor beta chains from one sample, sequenced in a study of blood T cell repertoires in COVID-19. Assay used: immunoSEQ multiplex PCR; TCRdb lists only in-frame clones, some missing. The table shows about 210,000 clones, with roughly 80% occurring only once. The sequencing input was peripheral blood. These receptors were obtained from a woman aged 40 to 49 with active or convalescent COVID-19. Each CDR3 is given with its conserved first and last residue. The D gene is left open where the match is weak. Clone size is stated in some rows and not others, as once, few, many or a class when expanded.

TRBD1	15	TRBV18	once	TRBJ1-6	CASSPGTGGFSPLHF	TGTGCCAGCTCACCGGGGACAGGGGGCTTTTCACCCCTCCACTTT
TRBD2	19	TRBV24-1	.	TRBJ2-3	CATSDWGSGTSGGTDTQYF	TGTGCCACCAGTGATTGGGGATCCGGGACTAGCGGGGGCACAGATACGCAGTATTTT
.	12	TRBV28	.	TRBJ2-7	CASSSAVYEQYF	TGTGCCAGCAGTTCCGCAGTCTACGAGCAGTACTTC
.	12	TRBV30	.	TRBJ1-2	CAWRRGTWGYTF	TGTGCCTGGAGGAGAGGGACTTGGGGCTACACCTTC
.	17	TRBV6-2/TRBV6-3	.	TRBJ1-5	CASSYSRGRPDNQPQHF	TGTGCCAGCAGTTACTCGAGAGGGCGGCCAGACAATCAGCCCCAGCATTTT
.	15	TRBV19	.	TRBJ1-6	CASSQTGSENSPLHF	TGTGCCAGTAGCCAAACCGGGTCGGAGAATTCACCCCTCCACTTT
.	15	TRBV4-1	few	TRBJ2-7	CASSQDTGIAYEQYF	TGCGCCAGCAGCCAAGATACCGGGATTGCCTACGAGCAGTACTTC
TRBD1	16	TRBV11-3	few	TRBJ1-2	CASSTGTGGFNYGYTF	TGTGCCAGCAGCACCGGGACAGGGGGCTTCAACTATGGCTACACCTTC
TRBD2	15	TRBV2	.	TRBJ2-7	CASSDEAGGLDEQYF	TGTGCCAGCAGTGATGAAGCGGGGGGTCTCGACGAGCAGTACTTC
.	14	TRBV7-2	.	TRBJ2-1	CASSHGSSYNEQFF	TGTGCCAGCAGCCACGGGAGCTCCTACAATGAGCAGTTCTTC
.	11	TRBV2	.	TRBJ2-4	CATSTVNIQYF	TGTGCCACTTCGACAGTAAACATTCAGTACTTC
.	14	TRBV5-1	.	TRBJ2-5	CASSLPDNQETQYF	TGCGCCAGCAGCTTGCCCGACAACCAAGAGACCCAGTACTTC